This T cell receptor (beta chain) stems from a study of a mutant IDH1 vaccine in newly diagnosed glioma. As regards this clone: Its specificity is unknown.

CDR3 size: 13 residues. Trimming shortened V by 4 bases and J by 6 bases, and 11 bases separated the two germline ends. CDR1 is SGHTA, CDR2 FQGTGA, per germline. The time point was: week 23, last vaccination. Each dose delivered 300 ug of mutant IDH1 20-mer peptide subcutaneously with imiquimod. Repertoires were generated with immunoSEQ multiplex PCR, while TCRdb's copy carries only in-frame clones and drops some. The sample has over 45,000 clones; around 80% are singletons. V and J are TRBV7-3 and TRBJ2-3; D unclear. This specimen was PBMCs, taken from a glioma patient whose treatment included an IDH1 peptide vaccine. The receptor was isolated from a man aged 40-49 years with glioma. CDR3 bases: TGTGCCAGCAGCTCCAATCCTGCCGATACGCAGTATTTT. Translation gives CASSSNPADTQYF.